The 16 T cell receptor beta chains listed next were all sequenced from one sample in a study of technical replicates of blood from several donors. The method was immunoSEQ multiplex PCR; TCRdb's version includes in-frame clones alone and lacks a portion of them. The sample has about 79,000 clones; around 90% are singletons. Source material: T cells isolated from PBMCs. Every receptor here comes from a human donor in good health. Some clones in this sample may be carry-over from other donors' samples.

The chain recombines TRBV5-1 with TRBJ2-3; maybe TRBD2 (7 bases). Trimming removed 6 bases at V and 2 bases at J, with 16 bases between. This CDR3 has 15 residues. The germline gives CDR1 SGHRS, CDR2 YFSETQ. The CDR3 DNA sequence: TGCGCCAGCACCCCAAGCGCGGGGGCCACAGATACGCAGTATTTT. Translation gives CASTPSAGATDTQYF. The variable domain in full, with the rest retrieved from reference TRBV5-1 and TRBJ2-3, is KAGVTQTPRYLIKTRGQQVTLSCSPISGHRSVSWYQQTPGQGLQFLFEYFSETQRNKGNFPGRFSGRQFSNSRSEMNVSTLELGDSALYLCASTPSAGATDTQYFGPGTRLTVL.

Only one count was recorded for this clone. The V gene is TRBV6-5, the J gene TRBJ2-3; TRBD2 agrees at 7 bases. The length of the CDR3 is 16 residues. Germline lookup yields CDR1 MNHEY and CDR2 SVGAGI. Unmatched junction bases numbered 5, after V lost 0 bases and J lost 2 bases. CDR3 in amino acids: CASSYSAGPYTDTQYF. CDR3 sequence (DNA): TGTGCCAGCAGTTACTCAGCGGGACCTTACACAGATACGCAGTATTTT.

V and J are TRBV18 and TRBJ1-5, with 10 bases matching TRBD1. Losses at the gene ends were 3 bases for V and 9 bases for J; bases not matched to a gene: 8. The CDR3 extends over 15 amino acids. CDR1 and CDR2 (germline): KGHSH, LQKENI. Here the CDR3 DNA reads TGTGCCAGCTCACCGGGGACAGGGGAGTTTCGGCCCCAGCATTTT. This codes for CASSPGTGEFRPQHF.

The CDR3 is CASSDSYYNEQFF. The CDR3 coding sequence is TGTGCCAGCAGCGACTCCTACTACAATGAGCAGTTCTTC. V and J are TRBV9 and TRBJ2-1; D is ambiguous. Germline CDR1 SGDLS, CDR2 YYNGEE. Deletions cut 3 bases from V and 3 bases from J, with 7 bases between. This CDR3 region has 13 residues.

J is TRBJ2-7 and V is TRBV5-6; D possibly corresponds to TRBD1 (6 bases). Germline CDR1 and CDR2: SGHDT and YYEEEE. Between the trimmed V and J ends, which lost 4 bases and 5 bases, there was a span of 13 bases. The CDR3 runs 13 residues. CDR3 nucleotides: TGTGCCAGCAGCCGCGAGGGGGACAACGAGCAGTACTTC. Amino acids: CASSREGDNEQYF.

The chain combines TRBV1 with TRBJ2-3; the table's TRBD2 call for D was not verified on the DNA. TRBV1 has pseudogene status. This CDR3 comprises 18 residues. The DNA for the CDR3 is TGCACCAGCAGCCAAGATCATCTCCTAAGCGGGAGTGTAAATACGCAGTATTTT. Amino acids: CTSSQDHLLSGSVNTQYF.

This chain uses TRBV5-5 with TRBJ2-7, with a possible D match to TRBD1 (6 bases). The V end lost 2 bases, the J end lost 3 bases, and 15 bases lay between the germline ends. Germline lookup yields CDR1 SGHKS and CDR2 YYEKEE (reference sequence). This CDR3 has 15 residues. DNA for the CDR3: TGTGCCAGCAGCTTTACTGGACAGACGAGCTACGAGCAGTACTTC. Its translation is CASSFTGQTSYEQYF. Drawing the rest from reference TRBV5-5 and TRBJ2-7, the complete variable domain is DAGVTQSPTHLIKTRGQQVTLRCSPISGHKSVSWYQQVLGQGPQFIFQYYEKEERGRGNFPDRFSARQFPNYSSELNVNALLLGDSALYLCASSFTGQTSYEQYFGPGTRLTVT.

The genes are TRBV14 and TRBJ2-5; 8 nucleotides agree with TRBD2. CDR1 is SGHDN, CDR2 FVKESK, per germline. The CDR3 has 12 amino acids. V dropped 5 bases and J dropped 4; count of bases not matched to a gene: 0. The CDR3, as DNA: TGTGCCAGCAGCGGACTAGCAGAGACCCAGTACTTC. It encodes CASSGLAETQYF. The complete variable domain, with remaining parts taken from reference TRBV14 and TRBJ2-5, reads EAGVTQFPSHSVIEKGQTVTLRCDPISGHDNLYWYRRVMGKEIKFLLHFVKESKQDESGMPNNRFLAERTGGTYSTLKVQPAELEDSGVYFCASSGLAETQYFGPGTRLLVL.

The J gene is TRBJ2-2, the V gene TRBV7-2, with 7 bases fitting TRBD1. J lost 0 bases, V lost 4 bases, and 2 bases had no gene match. CDR1 and CDR2 (germline): SGHTA, FQGNSA. The CDR3 spans 15 residues. This CDR3 reads CASSWDSSNTGELFF. The CDR3 nucleotides read TGTGCCAGCAGCTGGGACAGTTCGAACACCGGGGAGCTGTTTTTT.

This clone was detected only once. This rearrangement joins TRBV25-1 to TRBJ1-5; D perhaps matches TRBD1 (5 bases). The CDR3 runs to 16 residues. V lost 3 bases, J lost 2 bases, and 14 bases lay in between. Germline V gene sequence: CDR1 MGHDK, CDR2 SYGVNS. This chain's CDR3 is CASSEKGRMGNQPQHF. CDR3 sequence (DNA): TGTGCCAGCAGTGAGAAGGGGAGGATGGGCAATCAGCCCCAGCATTTT. Together with reference TRBV25-1 and TRBJ1-5, the CDR3 gives the full variable domain: EADIYQTPRYLVIGTGKKITLECSQTMGHDKMYWYQQDPGMELHLIHYSYGVNSTEKGDLSSESTVSRIRTEHFPLTLESARPSHTSQYLCASSEKGRMGNQPQHFGDGTRLSIL.

The rearrangement joins TRBV29-1 to TRBJ2-7; 8 nucleotides align to TRBD2. The CDR3 is 18 amino acids. V lost 2 bases to trimming and J lost 5 bases; unmatched junction nucleotides: 20. CDR1 and CDR2 from the germline V gene are SQVTM and ANQGSEA. The CDR3, as DNA: TGCAGCGTTGAACTACCGGAGGCGGGAGGTAACCTTGTGAACGAGCAGTACTTC. Its protein product is CSVELPEAGGNLVNEQYF.

The DNA for the CDR3 is TGTGCCTGGAGGCCGACAGGGATAGATACGCAGTATTTT. It translates to CAWRPTGIDTQYF. The chain links TRBV30 to TRBJ2-3; 7 bases match TRBD1. CDR1 is GTSNPN, CDR2 SVGIG, per germline (reference sequence). J lost 5 bases, V lost 3 bases, and 5 bases had no gene match. The CDR3 loop spans 13 amino acids. The full variable domain, with the rest looked up from reference TRBV30 and TRBJ2-3, is SQTIHQWPATLVQPVGSPLSLECTVEGTSNPNLYWYRQAAGRGLQLLFYSVGIGQISSEVPQNLSASRPQDRQFILSSKKLLLSDSGFYLCAWRPTGIDTQYFGPGTRLTVL.

The chain couples TRBV19 to TRBJ2-3, with D unclear. V dropped 5 bases and J dropped 1 base, with 4 bases sitting between them. The CDR3 extends over 12 amino acids. Germline lookup yields CDR1 LNHDA and CDR2 SQIVND (reference sequence). The CDR3 coding sequence is TGTGCCAGTAGTTCAGGCACAGATACGCAGTATTTT. It specifies CASSSGTDTQYF.

The chain recombines TRBV19 with TRBJ2-2, with TRBD2 matching over 10 bases. The V gene's germline CDR1 is LNHDA and CDR2 SQIVND (reference sequence). The trim removed 10 bases at V and 2 bases at J, leaving 10 bases unmatched. The CDR3 is 16 amino acids. The CDR3 coding sequence is TGTGCCACCGGGACTAGCGCATTTACCAACACCGGGGAGCTGTTTTTT. This translates into CATGTSAFTNTGELFF.

The chain employs TRBV7-9 and TRBJ1-1; D gene unclear. V lost 5 bases and J lost 3, with 4 bases in between. The CDR3 has 11 amino acids. Per germline, CDR1 SEHNR and CDR2 FQNEAQ (reference sequence). CDR3 DNA sequence: TGTGCCAGCAGCAGAGACACTGAAGCTTTCTTT. Amino acids: CASSRDTEAFF.

V gene TRBV5-1 combines with J gene TRBJ2-2; 7 nucleotides align to TRBD2. The CDR3 covers 18 residues. The junction had 14 bases not matched to a gene; V was cut back by 0 bases and J by 6 bases. Germline CDR1 SGHRS, CDR2 YFSETQ. In nucleotides, the CDR3 is TGCGCCAGCAGCTTGGGGGCAGGGACTATTCGTAGAGCCGGGGAGCTGTTTTTT. It codes for CASSLGAGTIRRAGELFF.